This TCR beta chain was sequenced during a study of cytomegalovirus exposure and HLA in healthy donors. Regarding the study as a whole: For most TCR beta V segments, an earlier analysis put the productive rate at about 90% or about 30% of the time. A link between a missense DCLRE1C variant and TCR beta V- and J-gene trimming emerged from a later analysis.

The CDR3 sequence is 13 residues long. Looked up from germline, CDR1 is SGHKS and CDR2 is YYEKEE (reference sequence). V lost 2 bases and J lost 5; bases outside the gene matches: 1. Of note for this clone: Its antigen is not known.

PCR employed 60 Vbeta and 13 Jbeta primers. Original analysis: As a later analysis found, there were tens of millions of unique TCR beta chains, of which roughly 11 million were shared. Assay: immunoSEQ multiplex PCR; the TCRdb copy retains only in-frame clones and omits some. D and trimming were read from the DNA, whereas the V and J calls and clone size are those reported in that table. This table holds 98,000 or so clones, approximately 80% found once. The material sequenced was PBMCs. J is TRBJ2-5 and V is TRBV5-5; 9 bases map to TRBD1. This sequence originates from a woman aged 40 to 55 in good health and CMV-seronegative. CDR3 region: CASSLQGAETQYF. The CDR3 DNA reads TGTGCCAGCAGCTTACAGGGGGCGGAGACCCAGTACTTC.